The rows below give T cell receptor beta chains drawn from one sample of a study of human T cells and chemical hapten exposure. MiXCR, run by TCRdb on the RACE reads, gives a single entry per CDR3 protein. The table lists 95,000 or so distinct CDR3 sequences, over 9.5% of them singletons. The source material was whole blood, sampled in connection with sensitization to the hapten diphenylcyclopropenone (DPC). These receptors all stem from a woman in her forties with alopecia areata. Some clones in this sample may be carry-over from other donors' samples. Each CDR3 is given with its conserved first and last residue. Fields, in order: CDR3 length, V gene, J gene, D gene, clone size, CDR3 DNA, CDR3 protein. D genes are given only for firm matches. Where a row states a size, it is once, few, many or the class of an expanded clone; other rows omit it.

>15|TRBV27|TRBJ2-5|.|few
TGTGCCAGCAGTCCGGCGGGACTCTCGGTGGGGACCCAGTACTTC
CASSPAGLSVGTQYF
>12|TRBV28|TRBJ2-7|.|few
TGTGCCAGCAGTTTGAGTCGGTACGAGCAGTACTTC
CASSLSRYEQYF
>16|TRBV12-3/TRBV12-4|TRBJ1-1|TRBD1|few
TGTGCCAGCAGTTCGACAGGGGGCAGGGGTAACACTGAAGCTTTCTTT
CASSSTGGRGNTEAFF
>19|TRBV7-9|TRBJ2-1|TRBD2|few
TGTGCCAGCATGCTTCACCCTGGGTCGATAGCGGGATCCTACAATGAGCAGTTCTTC
CASMLHPGSIAGSYNEQFF
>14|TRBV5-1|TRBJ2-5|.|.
TGCGCCAGCCAAGCCGGTATAGGATCAGAGACCCAGTACTTC
CASQAGIGSETQYF
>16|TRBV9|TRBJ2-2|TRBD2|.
TGTGCCAGCAGCAGGAGCGGGAGTGGTGGCACCGGGGAGCTGTTTTTT
CASSRSGSGGTGELFF
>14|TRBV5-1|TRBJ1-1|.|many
TGCGCCAGCAGCTCACTGGACAGGAACACTGAAGCTTTCTTT
CASSSLDRNTEAFF
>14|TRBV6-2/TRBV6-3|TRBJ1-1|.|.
TGTGCCAGCAGTTACTCGGGGTTCGACACTGAAGCTTTCTTT
CASSYSGFDTEAFF
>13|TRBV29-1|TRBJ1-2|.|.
TGCAGCGTTGAAGGCGGGGGGGCGGATGGCTACACCTTC
CSVEGGGADGYTF
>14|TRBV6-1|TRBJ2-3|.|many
TGTGCCAGCAGTGTCAGCGGGTCGGCAGATACGCAGTATTTT
CASSVSGSADTQYF
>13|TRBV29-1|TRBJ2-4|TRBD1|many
TGCAGCGTTCTAAAGGGACAGGGTACCATTCAGTACTTC
CSVLKGQGTIQYF
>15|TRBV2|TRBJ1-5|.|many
TGTGCCAGCAGTGTCGGACAGAACCCCAATCAGCCCCAGCATTTT
CASSVGQNPNQPQHF